One sample yielded the 19 T cell receptor beta chains listed below, sequenced in a study of cytomegalovirus exposure and HLA in healthy donors. Assay used: immunoSEQ multiplex PCR; TCRdb lists only in-frame clones, some missing. This sample has 200,000 to 250,000 clones, with roughly 84% found just once. What was sequenced was PBMCs. The receptors were gathered from a woman between 18 and 29 years old in good health and CMV-seropositive.

This rearrangement joins TRBV30 to TRBJ2-7, with D tentatively TRBD1 (6 bases). With 4 bases removed from V and 3 bases from J, the gap between germline ends came to 10 bases. Germline-derived CDR1 and CDR2 are GTSNPN and SVGIG (reference sequence). The CDR3 contains 12 residues. This CDR3 is CAWTDSLYEQYF. The CDR3 nucleotides are TGTGCCTGGACGGACAGCCTCTACGAGCAGTACTTC.

The rearrangement links TRBV28 to TRBJ2-7; TRBD1 aligns across 9 bases. CDR1 and CDR2 from the germline V gene are MDHEN and SYDVKM. The CDR3 totals 15 residues. The V gene end was trimmed by 7 bases and the J gene end by 3 bases; junction bases not matched to a gene: 10. The CDR3, as DNA: TGTGCCAGCAAGGGGACGGGACAGGGCATCTACGAGCAGTACTTC. Its translation is CASKGTGQGIYEQYF.

The rearrangement links TRBV28 to TRBJ2-7; 8 bases agree with TRBD1. Looked up from germline, CDR1 is MDHEN and CDR2 is SYDVKM. Losses at the gene ends were 5 bases for V and 4 bases for J; bases not matched to a gene: 10. The CDR3 is 15 residues long. The CDR3 nucleotides read TGTGCCAGCAGTAACCGACAGGGGACGTCGTACGAGCAGTACTTC. Encoded protein: CASSNRQGTSYEQYF.

The chain has TRBV5-4 and TRBJ1-1; a weak D match, TRBD1 (5 bases). The germline CDR1 and CDR2 sequences are SGHNT and YYREEE (reference sequence). The CDR3 is made up of 13 amino acids. Deletions cut 6 bases from V and 1 base from J, with 10 bases between. CDR3 DNA: TGTGCCAGCAATTCTGGACAGAACACTGAAGCTTTCTTT. The encoded protein is CASNSGQNTEAFF.

This rearrangement joins TRBV1 to TRBJ2-7; the DNA was not used to check the table's D call, TRBD1. TRBV1 is marked as a pseudogene. The CDR3 is 16 residues long. The CDR3 DNA reads as TGCACCAGCAGCCAAGAGGGGGACGGGACATCCTACGAGCAGTACTTC. It yields the protein CTSSQEGDGTSYEQYF.

The chain recombines TRBV10-3 with TRBJ1-1; perhaps TRBD1 as D (6 bases). V was shortened by 8 bases and J by 2 bases, with 12 bases between the two germline ends. In germline, CDR1 is ENHRY, CDR2 SYGVKD. This CDR3 comprises 13 residues. The CDR3 coding sequence is TGTGCCATCCGCCGGGACATTAACACTGAAGCTTTCTTT. Translating it yields CAIRRDINTEAFF.

This chain joins TRBV4-1 and TRBJ2-2; a possible D gene is TRBD2 (5 bases). This CDR3 has 15 amino acids. The V gene lost 3 bases and the J gene lost 4 bases, with 12 bases spanning the gap. CDR1 is MGHRA, CDR2 YSYEKL, per germline. This CDR3 is CASSQQRGSTGELFF. In nucleotides, the CDR3 is TGCGCCAGCAGCCAGCAACGAGGGTCCACCGGGGAGCTGTTTTTT.

J is TRBJ1-3 and V is TRBV9; the D is unclear. The germline V gene encodes CDR1 SGDLS and CDR2 YYNGEE. V shed 7 bases and J shed 0 bases, with 5 bases lying between them. The CDR3 is 12 residues long. The CDR3 protein is CASGASGNTIYF. CDR3 bases: TGTGCCAGCGGAGCCTCTGGAAACACCATATATTTT. The variable domain in full, completed from reference TRBV9 and TRBJ1-3, reads DSGVTQTPKHLITATGQRVTLRCSPRSGDLSVYWYQQSLDQGLQFLIQYYNGEERAKGNILERFSAQQFPDLHSELNLSSLELGDSALYFCASGASGNTIYFGEGSWLTVV.

This chain links TRBV5-1 with TRBJ2-1, with 8 positions matching TRBD2. This CDR3 region has 16 residues. Germline V gives CDR1 SGHRS, CDR2 YFSETQ. V gave up 1 base and J gave up 2 bases; unmatched junction bases: 5. The CDR3 DNA reads as TGCGCCAGCAGCTTGACCCCGGGACTAGCCTACAATGAGCAGTTCTTC. It is translated as CASSLTPGLAYNEQFF.

The rearrangement links TRBV6-1 to TRBJ1-4; 7 nucleotides align to TRBD1. Trimming took 3 bases from V and 10 from J; bases not matched to a gene: 11. The CDR3 sequence is 15 residues long. Per the germline V gene, CDR1 is MNHNS and CDR2 is SASEGT. The chain's CDR3 is CASSDAMGQFVKLFF. The CDR3 DNA is TGTGCCAGCAGTGATGCGATGGGACAGTTCGTAAAACTGTTTTTT.

The V and J genes are TRBV19 and TRBJ2-7; D perhaps matches TRBD1 (5 bases). Per the germline V gene, CDR1 is LNHDA and CDR2 is SQIVND (reference sequence). The ends were cut back, 4 bases at V and 7 bases at J, with 11 bases in the middle. The CDR3 is made up of 12 amino acids. CDR3 sequence: CASSTRAGEQYF. Here the CDR3 DNA reads TGTGCCAGTAGTACCAGGGCTGGGGAGCAGTACTTC.

The chain carries TRBV27 and TRBJ2-5, with D hard to call. Germline V gene data show CDR1 as MNHEY and CDR2 as SMNVEV (reference sequence). This CDR3 comprises 13 residues. V gave up 3 bases and J gave up 0 bases, with 5 bases separating them. The chain's CDR3 is CASSFSYQETQYF. As DNA, the CDR3 is TGTGCCAGCAGTTTTTCATACCAAGAGACCCAGTACTTC.

The genes are TRBV6-5 and TRBJ2-7; D possibly corresponds to TRBD1 (6 bases). Trimming left V 3 bases short and J 5 bases short, with 20 bases between. Germline CDR1 is MNHEY and CDR2 is SVGAGI. The CDR3 is 16 residues long. In nucleotides, the CDR3 is TGTGCCAGCAGTTATCAGCCAGGGGCCGCCTGGGACGAGCAGTACTTC. It yields the protein CASSYQPGAAWDEQYF.

This chain joins TRBV5-1 and TRBJ2-7; perhaps TRBD1 as D (6 bases). Germline V gene lookup returns CDR1 SGHRS and CDR2 YFSETQ. The CDR3 loop spans 12 amino acids. V gave up 2 bases and J gave up 5 bases, with 8 bases separating them. CDR3 region: CASSFRQDEQYF. The CDR3 bases are TGCGCCAGCAGCTTCAGACAGGACGAGCAGTACTTC.

The chain couples TRBV5-6 to TRBJ2-1; 8 positions agree with TRBD1. The V and J ends lost 4 bases and 3 bases, in that order; junction bases with no gene match: 9. The germline V gene encodes CDR1 SGHDT and CDR2 YYEEEE. This CDR3 is 16 amino acids long. CDR3 sequence: CASSRDQGAFYNEQFF. CDR3 sequence (DNA): TGTGCCAGCAGCCGGGATCAGGGGGCATTCTACAATGAGCAGTTCTTC.

The chain employs TRBV27 and TRBJ2-7; D call uncertain. The V and J ends lost 6 bases and 7 bases respectively, with 16 bases between them. This CDR3 has 13 residues. Germline assignment: CDR1 MNHEY and CDR2 SMNVEV (reference sequence). The CDR3 here is CASRKFQAQEQYF. CDR3 DNA: TGTGCCAGCAGGAAGTTTCAGGCACAAGAGCAGTACTTC.

The V and J genes are TRBV5-1 and TRBJ2-3; weak D call: TRBD2 (7 bases). Trimming left V 4 bases short and J 3 bases short, with 18 bases between. The CDR3 spans 16 residues. Germline V gives CDR1 SGHRS, CDR2 YFSETQ. CDR3 sequence: CASSRGGGDSTDTQYF. CDR3 nucleotide sequence: TGCGCCAGCAGCAGGGGAGGGGGAGACAGTACAGATACGCAGTATTTT.

The J gene is TRBJ1-1, the V gene TRBV28, with a possible D match to TRBD1 (5 bases). CDR1 and CDR2 (germline): MDHEN, SYDVKM. The CDR3 totals 13 residues. The ends were cut back, 5 bases at V and 4 bases at J, with 11 bases in the middle. The CDR3 here is CASSGARGTEAFF. The CDR3 nucleotides are TGTGCCAGCAGTGGAGCTAGGGGCACTGAAGCTTTCTTT.

This clone appeared a single time. As DNA, the CDR3 is TGCGCCAGCAGCCAAAACACGAACACTGAAGCTTTCTTT. Translated, it gives CASSQNTNTEAFF. J is TRBJ1-1 and V is TRBV4-1; D is undetermined. The V end lost 2 bases, the J end lost 1 base, and 5 bases lay between the germline ends. CDR3 length equals 13 residues. Germline CDR1 MGHRA, CDR2 YSYEKL.